This section outlines one TCR beta chain sequence together with its context. What it binds is unknown. The sample belongs to a study of identical twins. Study-wide results and limits: Cord blood beta clonotypes present at high abundance carried fewer insertions; no such pattern appeared in memory repertoires. A cross-sectional statistical analysis, not follow-up of the same donors, supported the conclusions.

MiXCR, applied by TCRdb to the 5' RACE reads, yields one record per CDR3 protein. The table lists about 260,000 distinct CDR3 sequences, roughly 7% of them singletons. The V end was cut by 1 base, the J end by 5 bases, with 13 bases between. The CDR3 is 15 residues long. Germline assignment: CDR1 SGHVS and CDR2 FQNEAQ. The same sample was also studied in work on yellow fever vaccine responses in identical twins. From that report: It has been reported that, in twins, the vaccine T cell response seemed partly convergent and partly personalized.

The receptor's source is a young woman in good health. The rearrangement joins TRBV7-8 to TRBJ2-3; D may be TRBD2 (5 bases). Sequencing used memory (CD45RO+) T cells sorted from blood. The CDR3 DNA sequence: TGTGCCAGCAGCTTAGGCCGGGATTGGAAAGATACGCAGTATTTT. Translation: CASSLGRDWKDTQYF. Using reference TRBV7-8 and TRBJ2-3 for the parts outside the CDR3, the full variable domain is GAGVSQSPRYKVAKRGQDVALRCDPISGHVSLFWYQQALGQGPEFLTYFQNEAQLDKSGLPSDRFFAERPEGSVSTLKIQRTQQEDSAVYLCASSLGRDWKDTQYFGPGTRLTVL.